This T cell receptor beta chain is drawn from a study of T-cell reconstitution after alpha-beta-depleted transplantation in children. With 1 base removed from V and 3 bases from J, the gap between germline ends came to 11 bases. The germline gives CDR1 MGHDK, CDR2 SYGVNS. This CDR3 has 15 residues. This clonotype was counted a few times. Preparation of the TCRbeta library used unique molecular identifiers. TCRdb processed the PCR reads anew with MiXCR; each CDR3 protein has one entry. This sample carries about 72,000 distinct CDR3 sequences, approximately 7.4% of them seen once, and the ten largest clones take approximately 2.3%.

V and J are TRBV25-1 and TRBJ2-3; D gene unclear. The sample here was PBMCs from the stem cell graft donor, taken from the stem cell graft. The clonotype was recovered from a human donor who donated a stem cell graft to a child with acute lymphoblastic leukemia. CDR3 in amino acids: CASSEWGQGTDTQYF. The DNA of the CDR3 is TGTGCCAGCAGTGAATGGGGTCAAGGGACAGATACGCAGTATTTT.